Below are 21 T cell receptor beta chains sequenced from a single sample in a study of cytotoxic CD8 clonotypes in ibrutinib-treated CLL. Using immunoSEQ multiplex PCR, the repertoire was profiled, and TCRdb retains in-frame clones only, with some absent. This repertoire shows some 130,000 clones, approximately 83% found once; its top ten account for roughly 2%. This specimen consisted of PBMCs, obtained after 24 months of ibrutinib treatment. The receptors were gathered from a human donor with chronic lymphocytic leukemia.

The chain employs TRBV7-2 and TRBJ2-5, with TRBD2 matching 10 bases. Germline V gene sequence: CDR1 SGHTA, CDR2 FQGNSA. With V trimmed by 5 bases and J by 2 bases, 5 bases remained unmatched. This CDR3 has 15 amino acids. CDR3 nucleotide sequence: TGTGCCAGCAGCACGCAGACTAGCGGGCAAGAGACCCAGTACTTC. Translation: CASSTQTSGQETQYF.

The chain carries TRBV18 and TRBJ2-1; D is possibly TRBD2 (7 bases). Trimming took off 0 bases at V and 9 bases at J, with 24 bases between the two ends. Germline lookup yields CDR1 KGHSH and CDR2 LQKENI. The CDR3 length is 18 residues. The CDR3 region is CASSPPTRGALKGVEQFF. The CDR3 nucleotides are TGTGCCAGCTCACCACCGACACGGGGGGCTCTCAAGGGGGTTGAGCAGTTCTTC.

The V gene is TRBV7-2, the J gene TRBJ2-2, with D maybe TRBD1 (6 bases). The germline CDR1 and CDR2 sequences are SGHTA and FQGNSA. The CDR3 is 15 amino acids. V shed 6 bases and J shed 6 bases, with 17 bases lying between them. CDR3 DNA sequence: TGTGCCAGCAGACAGGGTTTGAATTCCGCCGGGGAGCTGTTTTTT. Protein: CASRQGLNSAGELFF. Combining the CDR3 with reference TRBV7-2 and TRBJ2-2 gives the whole variable domain GAGVSQSPSNKVTEKGKDVELRCDPISGHTALYWYRQSLGQGLEFLIYFQGNSAPDKSGLPSDRFSAERTGGSVSTLTIQRTQQEDSAVYLCASRQGLNSAGELFFGEGSRLTVL.

The chain links TRBV7-9 to TRBJ1-1, with D possibly being TRBD1 (5 bases). This CDR3 has 14 residues. V shed 4 bases and J shed 4 bases, with 13 bases lying between them. Germline lookup yields CDR1 SEHNR and CDR2 FQNEAQ (reference sequence). The CDR3 loop reads CASSSAGISTEAFF. Written as DNA, the CDR3 is TGTGCCAGCAGCTCTGCAGGGATTTCCACTGAAGCTTTCTTT.

This clone has a single count. The chain couples TRBV28 to TRBJ2-3; TRBD2 matches 9 bases. CDR3 length equals 15 residues. J gave up 0 bases and V 7 bases, and 5 bases lay outside the gene matches. Germline lookup yields CDR1 MDHEN and CDR2 SYDVKM. CDR3 bases: TGTGCCAGCACGAGGGCGGGGGGGAGCACAGATACGCAGTATTTT. Its translation: CASTRAGGSTDTQYF. Full variable domain (missing parts from reference TRBV28 and TRBJ2-3): DVKVTQSSRYLVKRTGEKVFLECVQDMDHENMFWYRQDPGLGLRLIYFSYDVKMKEKGDIPEGYSVSREKKERFSLILESASTNQTSMYLCASTRAGGSTDTQYFGPGTRLTVL.

The genes are TRBV4-2 and TRBJ2-7, with 14 positions matching TRBD2. Germline values: CDR1 LGHNA, CDR2 YNFKEQ. V lost 0 bases to trimming and J lost 2 bases; unmatched junction nucleotides: 0. This CDR3 region has 16 residues. CDR3 sequence reads: CASSQEGLAGAYEQYF. DNA of the CDR3: TGTGCCAGCAGCCAAGAGGGACTAGCGGGGGCCTACGAGCAGTACTTC.

V is TRBV30 and J is TRBJ1-1; no reliable D call. Deletions cut 0 bases from V and 4 bases from J, with 9 bases between. CDR1 and CDR2 from the germline V gene are GTSNPN and SVGIG (reference sequence). This CDR3 region has 13 residues. The CDR3 DNA is TGTGCCTGGAGTGTAATGTCAGCCACTGAAGCTTTCTTT. It translates to CAWSVMSATEAFF.

The chain carries TRBV4-1 and TRBJ2-5; TRBD2 matches at 11 bases. There are 19 residues in the CDR3. Per germline, CDR1 MGHRA and CDR2 YSYEKL. After removal of 0 bases from V and 5 bases from J, the junction contained 14 bases not matched to a gene. CDR3 sequence (DNA): TGCGCCAGCAGCCAAGAAAGGGCTAGCGGGGGGTTTAGAATGGAGACCCAGTACTTC. Translating gives CASSQERASGGFRMETQYF.

The V and J genes are TRBV2 and TRBJ2-6; 7 positions match TRBD1. V lost 6 bases and J lost 0; bases outside the gene matches: 14. Germline V gives CDR1 SNHLY, CDR2 FYNNEI. The CDR3 contains 19 residues. The CDR3 nucleotides are TGTGCCAGCAGAACAGGGGCCCCAGTGCACGGCTCTGGGGCCAACGTCCTGACTTTC. As protein: CASRTGAPVHGSGANVLTF.

The rearrangement links TRBV30 to TRBJ1-2; D ambiguous. V gave up 3 bases and J gave up 0 bases, with 14 bases separating them. From germline, CDR1 is GTSNPN and CDR2 SVGIG (reference sequence). The CDR3 has 15 amino acids. DNA of the CDR3: TGTGCCTGGAGGTACGACACATACACTAACTATGGCTACACCTTC. It is translated as CAWRYDTYTNYGYTF.

This clone was seen once. The CDR3 is CASSPGGQGRKETQYF. The CDR3 DNA follows: TGTGCCAGCAGCCCGGGGGGGCAGGGGCGAAAAGAGACCCAGTACTTC. The chain uses TRBV5-4 and TRBJ2-5; TRBD2 matches 8 bases. This CDR3 is 16 amino acids long. V was clipped by 4 bases and J by 3 bases; unmatched bases: 11. Germline-derived CDR1 and CDR2 are SGHNT and YYREEE (reference sequence).

The chain joins TRBV5-4 to TRBJ2-2, with TRBD2 matching over 8 bases. Germline assignment: CDR1 SGHNT and CDR2 YYREEE (reference sequence). The CDR3 contains 15 residues. Trimming cost V 4 bases and J 5 bases; bases outside gene matches: 7. CDR3: CASSTGLVGTGELFF. The CDR3 DNA reads as TGTGCCAGCAGCACGGGACTAGTGGGGACCGGGGAGCTGTTTTTT.

The chain employs TRBV27 and TRBJ1-1; unclear D gene. The CDR3 spans 13 residues. CDR1 MNHEY and CDR2 SMNVEV come from the germline V gene (reference sequence). V was trimmed by 8 bases and J by 0 bases, leaving 10 bases between them. CDR3 in amino acids: CASETFMNTEAFF. For the CDR3, the DNA is TGTGCCAGCGAGACATTCATGAACACTGAAGCTTTCTTT.

This chain connects TRBV10-3 to TRBJ2-1; no definite D call. The V gene's germline CDR1 is ENHRY and CDR2 SYGVKD. The CDR3 runs 11 residues. Trimming shortened V by 3 bases and J by 10 bases, and 7 bases separated the two germline ends. CDR3 residues: CAISEAAEQFF. The CDR3 nucleotides read TGTGCCATCAGTGAAGCAGCAGAGCAGTTCTTC.

The chain joins TRBV5-1 to TRBJ2-1, with 8 bases aligning to TRBD2. V dropped 2 bases and J dropped 8; count of bases not matched to a gene: 18. The CDR3 runs to 18 residues. Germline V gives CDR1 SGHRS, CDR2 YFSETQ. Here the CDR3 DNA reads TGCGCCAGCAGCTTAGGTATTCGGGAGGGCCTAGGTAAGGATGAGCAGTTCTTC. Protein sequence: CASSLGIREGLGKDEQFF.

The V and J genes are TRBV9 and TRBJ2-2; D not certain. V was shortened by 2 bases and J by 4 bases, with 15 bases between the two germline ends. The CDR3 runs to 16 residues. Germline CDR1 and CDR2: SGDLS and YYNGEE. CDR3 DNA: TGTGCCAGCAGCGTTTTCGTCTCCACTGGCACCGGGGAGCTGTTTTTT. This translates into CASSVFVSTGTGELFF.

This clone was observed a few times. The J gene is TRBJ1-5, the V gene TRBV28, with D possibly being TRBD1 (5 bases). Germline lookup yields CDR1 MDHEN and CDR2 SYDVKM. The CDR3 spans 16 residues. V lost 4 bases and J 3 bases, leaving 16 bases between the germline ends. CDR3 DNA: TGTGCCAGCAGTTCAGGGAGACAACAGGTCAATCAGCCCCAGCATTTT. Translation gives CASSSGRQQVNQPQHF. Full variable domain (outside the CDR3, taken from reference TRBV28 and TRBJ1-5): DVKVTQSSRYLVKRTGEKVFLECVQDMDHENMFWYRQDPGLGLRLIYFSYDVKMKEKGDIPEGYSVSREKKERFSLILESASTNQTSMYLCASSSGRQQVNQPQHFGDGTRLSIL.

This clone appeared a few times. The V gene is TRBV25-1, the J gene TRBJ1-6, with D possibly being TRBD1 (5 bases). The CDR3 sequence is 14 residues long. The V gene's germline CDR1 is MGHDK and CDR2 SYGVNS. Trimming pared 7 bases from V and 7 bases from J, leaving 14 bases between. CDR3: CASTRDRGNSPLHF. In DNA form, the CDR3 reads TGTGCCAGCACCCGGGACCGGGGGAATTCACCCCTCCACTTT.

The rearrangement uses TRBV18 and TRBJ1-4, with 7 bases identical to TRBD1. The CDR3 sequence is 15 residues long. V shed 2 bases and J 4 bases; nucleotides not matched to a gene: 4. Germline assignment: CDR1 KGHSH and CDR2 LQKENI. The CDR3 sequence is CASSPRGQYNEKLFF. The CDR3 bases are TGTGCCAGCTCACCAAGGGGACAGTATAATGAAAAACTGTTTTTT. Full variable domain (rest looked up from reference TRBV18 and TRBJ1-4): NAGVMQNPRHLVRRRGQEARLRCSPMKGHSHVYWYRQLPEEGLKFMVYLQKENIIDESGMPKERFSAEFPKEGPSILRIQQVVRGDSAAYFCASSPRGQYNEKLFFGSGTQLSVL.

This clone was detected only once. This rearrangement joins TRBV6-1 to TRBJ2-7; 11 bases map to TRBD2. The CDR3 is 16 residues long. V shed 4 bases, J shed 3 bases, and the junction held 8 bases outside the gene matches. Germline assignment: CDR1 MNHNS and CDR2 SASEGT. The CDR3 DNA is TGTGCCAGCAGTGGACTAGCGGGACGCCCACGCTACGAGCAGTACTTC. Amino acid sequence: CASSGLAGRPRYEQYF.

This clone appeared once. V gene TRBV4-3 combines with J gene TRBJ2-6; TRBD2 might be the D (7 bases). The CDR3 extends over 19 amino acids. Trimming took 0 bases from V and 2 from J, leaving 17 bases between them. In germline, CDR1 is LGHNA, CDR2 YSLEER. CDR3 loop: CASSQDGAPGGAGANVLTF. The CDR3 DNA sequence: TGCGCCAGCAGCCAAGACGGGGCTCCGGGGGGCGCTGGGGCCAACGTCCTGACTTTC.